Below, 22 T cell receptor beta chains from the same sample are listed, as sequenced in a study of blood T cell repertoires in COVID-19 (dated by TCRdb to 2018 to 2021). The library was generated by the immunoSEQ multiplex PCR assay. Here the immuneACCESS table is served through TCRdb, limited to in-frame sequences with V and J called. Missing clones are a known gap in these copies; in checked studies unresolved V genes cover under half, and the rest lacks a known reason. The sample table records approximately 670,000 clones; approximately 90% of these occur just once. Roughly 0.26% of the sample is held by the ten biggest clonotypes. Sequencing was done on a sample of peripheral blood. The receptor source for this set is a woman aged 18-29 years with acute or convalescent COVID-19.

The rearrangement uses TRBV7-9 and TRBJ2-1; TRBD2 is a possible D gene (7 bases). The germline V gene encodes CDR1 SEHNR and CDR2 FQNEAQ (reference sequence). CDR3 size: 15 residues. V gave up 1 base and J gave up 5 bases, with 12 bases separating them. This CDR3 reads CASSLVGGLNNEQFF. In nucleotides, the CDR3 is TGTGCCAGCAGCTTAGTGGGGGGGCTAAACAATGAGCAGTTCTTC.

This clone was seen a few times. The V call is TRBV5-3, the J call TRBJ2-5, with 7 bases aligning to TRBD1. TRBV5-3 is treated as an ORF (open reading frame) with a function not yet certain. V dropped 5 bases and J dropped 2; count of bases not matched to a gene: 9. The CDR3 contains 15 residues. For the CDR3, the DNA is TGTGCCAGAAGGCCCGGGACAGCTACTCAAGAGACCCAGTACTTC. Translation: CARRPGTATQETQYF.

V is TRBV25-1 and J is TRBJ1-1; TRBD1 aligns across 8 bases. In germline, CDR1 is MGHDK, CDR2 SYGVNS. J gave up 5 bases and V 4 bases, and 3 bases lay outside the gene matches. CDR3 length equals 13 residues. This CDR3 is CASSGQGRTEAFF. The CDR3 DNA reads TGTGCCAGCAGTGGACAGGGGAGGACTGAAGCTTTCTTT.

This clone was seen once. The genes are TRBV5-1 and TRBJ2-2; D possibly corresponds to TRBD2 (5 bases). This CDR3 is built from 14 residues. The V end lost 4 bases, the J end lost 1 base, and 8 bases lay between the germline ends. Per germline, CDR1 SGHRS and CDR2 YFSETQ. Written as DNA, the CDR3 is TGCGCCAGCAGCCCGGGAATGAACACCGGGGAGCTGTTTTTT. Its protein product is CASSPGMNTGELFF.

The genes are TRBV6-5 and TRBJ1-2; D possibly corresponds to TRBD1 (5 bases). Trimming shortened V by 6 bases and J by 2 bases, and 16 bases separated the two germline ends. Germline lookup yields CDR1 MNHEY and CDR2 SVGAGI. The CDR3 has 15 residues. The CDR3 reads CASRPGGVQNYGYTF. In DNA, the CDR3 is TGTGCCAGCAGACCTGGGGGGGTGCAGAACTATGGCTACACCTTC.

V is TRBV2 and J is TRBJ2-3, with TRBD2 matching 11 bases. CDR1 is SNHLY, CDR2 FYNNEI, per germline. The CDR3 extends over 14 amino acids. The J segment lost 8 bases and the V segment lost 6 bases, leaving 7 bases of the junction unmatched. The CDR3 loop reads CASRLAGGLGTQYF. The CDR3 region has the DNA TGTGCCAGCAGATTAGCGGGGGGGCTGGGTACGCAGTATTTT.

V and J are TRBV6-6 and TRBJ2-7; 7 nucleotides agree with TRBD2. Germline CDR1 reads MNHNY; CDR2 reads SVGAGI (reference sequence). The V and J ends lost 0 bases and 6 bases, in that order; junction bases with no gene match: 11. The CDR3 is 16 residues long. The CDR3 loop is CASSYSRGVGMGEQYF. The CDR3 coding sequence is TGTGCCAGCAGTTACTCCCGGGGGGTGGGGATGGGCGAGCAGTACTTC.

The sample holds a few counts of this clone. The CDR3 DNA sequence: TGCCTAAAGAGTGGTGGCTACACCTTC. Protein sequence: CLKSGGYTF. The chain has TRBV21-1 and TRBJ1-2. TRBV21-1 is marked as a pseudogene. The CDR3 is made up of 9 amino acids.

The chain employs TRBV27 and TRBJ2-1; D unclear. Trimming pared 3 bases from V and 1 base from J, leaving 10 bases between. Germline CDR1 and CDR2: MNHEY and SMNVEV (reference sequence). The CDR3 is 15 residues long. Here the CDR3 reads CASSLSPNSYNEQFF. The DNA for the CDR3 is TGTGCCAGCAGTTTGTCCCCTAATTCCTACAATGAGCAGTTCTTC.

The genes are TRBV18 and TRBJ1-1; 10 bases are shared with TRBD1. In germline, CDR1 is KGHSH, CDR2 LQKENI. The length of the CDR3 is 17 residues. The junction had 13 bases not matched to a gene; V was cut back by 3 bases and J by 6 bases. CDR3 amino acids: CASSPLQTLGQGAEAFF. The DNA for the CDR3 is TGTGCCAGCTCACCCCTCCAGACCCTAGGACAGGGGGCTGAAGCTTTCTTT. Filled out from reference TRBV18 and TRBJ1-1, the complete variable domain reads NAGVMQNPRHLVRRRGQEARLRCSPMKGHSHVYWYRQLPEEGLKFMVYLQKENIIDESGMPKERFSAEFPKEGPSILRIQQVVRGDSAAYFCASSPLQTLGQGAEAFFGQGTRLTVV.

This sequence joins TRBV3-1 (or the pseudogene TRBV3-2) and TRBJ2-1, with 8 bases fitting TRBD2. The CDR3 runs 18 residues. Germline lookup yields CDR1 LGHDT and CDR2 YNNKEL (reference sequence). Losses at the gene ends were 4 bases for V and 5 bases for J; bases not matched to a gene: 16. This CDR3 reads CASSPLLGLAQSHNEQFF. CDR3 bases: TGTGCCAGCAGCCCGCTTCTAGGACTAGCCCAATCCCACAATGAGCAGTTCTTC.

The rearrangement uses TRBV30 and TRBJ1-2; 9 nucleotides match TRBD1. The CDR3 length is 13 residues. Germline assignment: CDR1 GTSNPN and CDR2 SVGIG (reference sequence). Trimming cost V 5 bases and J 8 bases; bases outside gene matches: 9. In DNA, the CDR3 is TGTGCCTGGCACAGGGACAGGGTAGGGGGCTACACCTTC. This sequence encodes CAWHRDRVGGYTF. The variable domain in full, completed from reference TRBV30 and TRBJ1-2, reads SQTIHQWPATLVQPVGSPLSLECTVEGTSNPNLYWYRQAAGRGLQLLFYSVGIGQISSEVPQNLSASRPQDRQFILSSKKLLLSDSGFYLCAWHRDRVGGYTFGSGTRLTVV.

This clone was seen just once. The chain combines TRBV15 with TRBJ1-2; D gene unclear. V was clipped by 0 bases and J by 1 base, with 6 bases between them. Germline CDR1 LNHNV, CDR2 YYDKDF (reference sequence). This CDR3 has 14 amino acids. This CDR3 reads CATSRDSINYGYTF. CDR3 bases: TGTGCCACCAGCAGAGACAGTATTAACTATGGCTACACCTTC. The whole variable domain, filled in from reference TRBV15 and TRBJ1-2, reads DAMVIQNPRYQVTQFGKPVTLSCSQTLNHNVMYWYQQKSSQAPKLLFHYYDKDFNNEADTPDNFQSRRPNTSFCFLDIRSPGLGDTAMYLCATSRDSINYGYTFGSGTRLTVV.

The CDR3, as DNA: TGTGCCACCAGTGACCCCGGACAGGCCGGGGGACAGCCCCAGCATTTT. This codes for CATSDPGQAGGQPQHF. V and J are TRBV24-1 and TRBJ1-5; 7 bases are shared with TRBD1. The V and J ends lost 4 bases and 7 bases, in that order; junction bases with no gene match: 12. This CDR3 region has 16 residues. Per the germline V gene, CDR1 is KGHDR and CDR2 is SFDVKD.

The rearrangement joins TRBV5-5 to TRBJ1-2; no clear D gene. Germline-derived CDR1 and CDR2 are SGHKS and YYEKEE (reference sequence). This CDR3 region has 15 residues. Trimming pared 0 bases from V and 0 bases from J, leaving 9 bases between. The CDR3 is CASSLEQATNYGYTF. CDR3 coding DNA: TGTGCCAGCAGCTTGGAGCAGGCTACTAACTATGGCTACACCTTC.

This rearrangement joins TRBV5-5 to TRBJ2-3; D is possibly TRBD2 (6 bases). The CDR3 consists of 10 residues. Germline CDR1 is SGHKS and CDR2 is YYEKEE (reference sequence). V gave up 4 bases and J gave up 11 bases, with 8 bases separating them. CDR3: CASSRERQYF. The CDR3 DNA reads TGTGCCAGCAGCCGGGAGAGGCAGTATTTT. Full variable domain (rest looked up from reference TRBV5-5 and TRBJ2-3): DAGVTQSPTHLIKTRGQQVTLRCSPISGHKSVSWYQQVLGQGPQFIFQYYEKEERGRGNFPDRFSARQFPNYSSELNVNALLLGDSALYLCASSRERQYFGPGTRLTVL.

The chain has TRBV5-1 and TRBJ1-1; D uncertain. The ends were cut back, 0 bases at V and 4 bases at J, with 10 bases in the middle. The length of the CDR3 is 14 residues. CDR1 and CDR2 (germline): SGHRS, YFSETQ. The CDR3 DNA follows: TGCGCCAGCAGCTTGGCCCCCAGCGGCACTGAAGCTTTCTTT. It encodes CASSLAPSGTEAFF.

This chain connects TRBV7-7 to TRBJ2-2; TRBD2 aligns across 7 bases. The CDR3 runs to 14 residues. V shed 4 bases, J shed 4 bases, and the junction held 3 bases outside the gene matches. Germline V CDR1 and CDR2: SSHAT, FNYEAQ (reference sequence). The CDR3 region is CASSSGGSTGELFF. The CDR3 region has the DNA TGTGCCAGCAGCTCCGGGGGGAGCACCGGGGAGCTGTTTTTT.

This CDR3 reads CASGSPGQGVYGYTF. The DNA for the CDR3 is TGTGCTAGTGGTTCTCCGGGACAGGGGGTCTATGGCTACACCTTC. The chain combines TRBV12-5 with TRBJ1-2; 11 nucleotides match TRBD1. Germline CDR1 LGHNT, CDR2 FRNRAP. The CDR3 totals 15 residues. The V gene end was trimmed by 4 bases and the J gene end by 4 bases; junction bases not matched to a gene: 5. Combining the CDR3 with reference TRBV12-5 and TRBJ1-2 gives the whole variable domain DARVTQTPRHKVTEMGQEVTMRCQPILGHNTVFWYRQTMMQGLELLAYFRNRAPLDDSGMPKDRFSAEMPDATLATLKIQPSEPRDSAVYFCASGSPGQGVYGYTFGSGTRLTVV.

The V and J genes are TRBV5-1 and TRBJ2-7; tentative D call: TRBD1 (6 bases). This CDR3 comprises 15 residues. Trimming removed 0 bases at V and 3 bases at J, with 13 bases between. From germline, CDR1 is SGHRS and CDR2 YFSETQ. CDR3 loop: CASSLGPGAGYEQYF. CDR3 DNA sequence: TGCGCCAGCAGCTTGGGGCCAGGGGCCGGCTACGAGCAGTACTTC.

The V and J genes are TRBV5-6 and TRBJ1-1, with TRBD1 identical over 7 bases. V lost 3 bases to trimming and J lost 1 base; unmatched junction nucleotides: 6. The CDR3 spans 15 residues. From germline, CDR1 is SGHDT and CDR2 YYEEEE. The CDR3 spells CASSSWYRGNTEAFF. CDR3 DNA sequence: TGTGCCAGCAGCTCCTGGTACAGGGGGAACACTGAAGCTTTCTTT.

V usage is TRBV19 and J usage is TRBJ2-2; 10 bases fit TRBD1. CDR1 and CDR2 from the germline V gene are LNHDA and SQIVND (reference sequence). This CDR3 has 18 residues. J gave up 5 bases and V 6 bases, and 15 bases lay outside the gene matches. CDR3: CASSKPTGGASRTGELFF. The CDR3 DNA reads TGTGCCAGTAGCAAACCGACAGGGGGCGCTTCGCGGACCGGGGAGCTGTTTTTT.